This T cell receptor (beta chain) was captured in a study of CD8 T cells in Susac syndrome. V was pared by 4 bases and J by 1 base, with 2 bases of the junction left unmatched. The CDR3 is 15 amino acids. CDR1 and CDR2 from the germline V gene are SEHNR and FQNEAQ (reference sequence). The authors sequenced TCR beta from blood CD8+ and CD4+ T cells. The study used treatment-naive patients who had stable or active relapsing-remitting disease as multiple sclerosis controls. The authors negatively isolated CD8+ and CD4+ T cells and FACS-enriched TEMRA cells. Random hexamers served to reverse transcribe roughly 0.5 to 1 ug RNA. Amplification of TCR beta CDR3 used immunoSEQ multiplex PCR across 54 Vbeta and 13 Jbeta. One entry per CDR3 protein, called by TCRdb with MiXCR from the immunoSEQ multiplex PCR reads. The table has 250,000 to 300,000 distinct CDR3 sequences, around nine tenths seen once.

Sequencing was done on a sample of CD8+ T cells from PBMCs. The origin of this receptor is a human donor with multiple sclerosis. The chain couples TRBV7-9 to TRBJ2-1, with 9 bases identical to TRBD2. The CDR3 DNA is TGTGCCAGCAGCTCTAGCGGGGCGTCCTACAATGAGCAGTTCTTC. As protein: CASSSSGASYNEQFF. The entire variable domain, with the rest obtained from reference TRBV7-9 and TRBJ2-1, is as follows: DTGVSQNPRHKITKRGQNVTFRCDPISEHNRLYWYRQTLGQGPEFLTYFQNEAQLEKSRLLSDRFSAERPKGSFSTLEIQRTEQGDSAMYLCASSSSGASYNEQFFGPGTRLTVL.